Below are 28 T cell receptor beta chains sequenced from a single sample in a study of blood T cells in healthy people across ages. PCR was performed a second time for roughly 7 to 11 cycles using a sample-barcoded 5' primer and a J-beta primer mix. One entry per CDR3 protein, called by TCRdb with MiXCR from the 5' RACE reads. The table lists roughly 1.5 million distinct CDR3 sequences, about 45% of them singletons. Sequences were obtained from blood. The receptors shown here come from a woman in her late teens or twenties in good health.

This chain links TRBV7-2 with TRBJ2-7, with 8 bases matching TRBD2. J lost 2 bases, V lost 6 bases, and 6 bases had no gene match. CDR1 and CDR2 from the germline V gene are SGHTA and FQGNSA. The CDR3 is 14 residues long. The CDR3, as DNA: TGTGCCAGCAGGGCGGGACTAGGGGCCTACGAGCAGTACTTC. This gives the protein CASRAGLGAYEQYF.

Details on this clonotype: Germline is not matched at one junction end, which may reflect a read error. This chain uses TRBV7-9 with TRBJ2-7; TRBD2 agrees at 7 bases. The germline CDR1 and CDR2 sequences are SEHNR and FQNEAQ (reference sequence). There are 16 residues in the CDR3. CDR3 nucleotides: TGTGCCTGCAGCTTAGCGGGTAATAGCGTGTCCTACGAGCAGTACTTC. This sequence encodes CACSLAGNSVSYEQYF. The full variable domain, with the rest looked up from reference TRBV7-9 and TRBJ2-7, is DTGVSQNPRHKITKRGQNVTFRCDPISEHNRLYWYRQTLGQGPEFLTYFQNEAQLEKSRLLSDRFSAERPKGSFSTLEIQRTEQGDSAMYLCACSLAGNSVSYEQYFGPGTRLTVT.

The chain uses TRBV6-1 and TRBJ1-2; the D gene is possibly TRBD1 (5 bases). The CDR3 covers 18 residues. Germline V gives CDR1 MNHNS, CDR2 SASEGT. Trimming took off 6 bases at V and 0 bases at J, with 23 bases between the two ends. CDR3 sequence: CASSPTGRKLQANYGYTF. CDR3 DNA sequence: TGTGCCAGCAGCCCCACAGGTAGAAAACTTCAAGCTAACTATGGCTACACCTTC.

This clonotype was seen only a few times. The rearrangement uses TRBV5-1 and TRBJ2-3, with 8 bases lining up with TRBD1. The CDR3 extends over 16 amino acids. V gave up 4 bases and J gave up 3 bases; unmatched junction bases: 10. CDR1 is SGHRS and CDR2 is YFSETQ in the germline V gene. This chain's CDR3 is CASSALTGVVTDTQYF. CDR3 nucleotide sequence: TGCGCCAGCAGCGCACTGACAGGGGTTGTTACAGATACGCAGTATTTT.

The CDR3 nucleotides read TGTGCCAGCAGTTATGCAGGCCGCCGCAATGAGCAGTTCTTC. Its protein product is CASSYAGRRNEQFF. This chain connects TRBV6-2 or TRBV6-3 to TRBJ2-1; D uncertain. The CDR3 has 14 residues. The germline CDR1 and CDR2 sequences are MNHEY and SVGEGT. V lost 3 bases to trimming and J lost 6 bases, with 12 bases between them.

The J gene is TRBJ1-1, the V gene TRBV9; 8 bases line up with TRBD1. The CDR3 loop spans 16 amino acids. V lost 0 bases, J lost 0 bases, and 4 bases stayed unmatched. Germline CDR1 is SGDLS and CDR2 is YYNGEE. In DNA form, the CDR3 reads TGTGCCAGCAGCGTAGGGATACAGGGGGTGAACACTGAAGCTTTCTTT. Amino acids: CASSVGIQGVNTEAFF. The whole variable domain, filled in from reference TRBV9 and TRBJ1-1, reads DSGVTQTPKHLITATGQRVTLRCSPRSGDLSVYWYQQSLDQGLQFLIQYYNGEERAKGNILERFSAQQFPDLHSELNLSSLELGDSALYFCASSVGIQGVNTEAFFGQGTRLTVV.

This clonotype was detected a few times. The chain couples TRBV5-1 to TRBJ2-1; the D is unclear. The CDR3 sequence is 15 residues long. The V gene lost 0 bases and the J gene lost 7 bases, with 14 bases spanning the gap. From germline, CDR1 is SGHRS and CDR2 YFSETQ. The CDR3 DNA sequence: TGCGCCAGCAGCTTGGTTAGTTCTCCTCAAAATGAGCAGTTCTTC. Its translation is CASSLVSSPQNEQFF. Variable domain in full (rest from reference TRBV5-1 and TRBJ2-1): KAGVTQTPRYLIKTRGQQVTLSCSPISGHRSVSWYQQTPGQGLQFLFEYFSETQRNKGNFPGRFSGRQFSNSRSEMNVSTLELGDSALYLCASSLVSSPQNEQFFGPGTRLTVL.

This clonotype has ten or more counts. This chain connects TRBV25-1 to TRBJ2-7; a weak D match, TRBD1 (6 bases). Germline CDR1 is MGHDK and CDR2 is SYGVNS. The CDR3 length is 13 residues. V lost 10 bases and J 6 bases, leaving 19 bases between the germline ends. The CDR3: CATERQEVGEQYF. The CDR3 DNA is TGTGCCACCGAAAGACAGGAGGTCGGCGAGCAGTACTTC.

The V and J genes are TRBV20-1 and TRBJ1-2, with 12 bases matching TRBD1. Losses at the gene ends were 6 bases for V and 8 bases for J; bases not matched to a gene: 16. This CDR3 is built from 16 residues. Germline CDR1 is DFQATT and CDR2 is SNEGSKA (reference sequence). This chain's CDR3 is CSATRDRGPLGGGYTF. CDR3 bases: TGCAGTGCCACGAGGGACAGGGGGCCCCTCGGGGGAGGCTACACCTTC.

The gene calls are TRBV3-1 and TRBJ1-2; D gene unclear. This CDR3 has 13 residues. V lost 3 bases, J lost 3 bases, and 8 bases lay in between. Germline lookup yields CDR1 LGHDT and CDR2 YNNKEL (reference sequence). Here the CDR3 DNA reads TGTGCCAGCAGCCACAAGGAGTACTATGGCTACACCTTC. This codes for CASSHKEYYGYTF.

In this sample, this clonotype turned up a few times. This chain joins TRBV11-2 and TRBJ2-7, with 9 bases lining up with TRBD1. CDR3 length: 15 amino acids. Trimming at V came to 6 bases and at J to 2 bases, leaving 8 bases not matched to a gene. Germline assignment: CDR1 SGHAT and CDR2 FQNNGV. The CDR3 region has the DNA TGTGCCAGCAGTTCCCTGGGACAGGGAACCTACGAGCAGTACTTC. Translating it yields CASSSLGQGTYEQYF.

CDR3 sequence reads: CASSQDRPSGRLETQYF. CDR3 sequence (DNA): TGCGCCAGCAGCCAAGATCGCCCTAGCGGGAGACTTGAGACCCAGTACTTC. The chain uses TRBV4-3 and TRBJ2-5, with TRBD2 matching 10 bases. Germline V gene sequence: CDR1 LGHNA, CDR2 YSLEER. The CDR3 contains 17 residues. V shed 0 bases and J 5 bases; nucleotides not matched to a gene: 9.

With respect to this clonotype: This may be a read error: a much more frequent sequence differs by one nucleotide. The chain joins TRBV7-2 to TRBJ2-3; either TRBD1 or TRBD2 may fit D (5 bases each). The germline V gene has CDR1 SGHTA and CDR2 FQGNSA. The CDR3 contains 13 residues. The CDR3 here is CACSRDPTDTQYF. CDR3 DNA: TGTGCCTGCAGCAGGGACCCCACAGATACGCAGTATTTT.

This rearrangement joins TRBV7-9 to TRBJ2-1, with TRBD1 matching over 12 bases. This CDR3 has 15 residues. Germline V gene lookup returns CDR1 SEHNR and CDR2 FQNEAQ (reference sequence). The V and J ends lost 4 bases and 8 bases, in that order; junction bases with no gene match: 6. In nucleotides, the CDR3 is TGTGCCAGCAGCTCAGGGACAGGGGGCCGAGATGAGCAGTTCTTC. Its protein product is CASSSGTGGRDEQFF.

J is TRBJ2-4 and V is TRBV4-1, with D uncertain. The DNA end is more similar to TRBJ2-7, so the J call may be wrong. Germline V gene lookup returns CDR1 MGHRA and CDR2 YSYEKL. The CDR3 runs 11 residues. CDR3 nucleotide sequence: TGCGCCAGCACACAGCGTCACGAGCAGTACTTC. Translating gives CASTQRHEQYF.

This clonotype showed up just a few times. The CDR3 loop is CASSPHLSTEAFF. Written as DNA, the CDR3 is TGCGCCAGCAGCCCGCACCTGTCCACTGAAGCTTTCTTT. This sequence joins TRBV4-1 and TRBJ1-1; D is ambiguous. The CDR3 totals 13 residues. Germline values: CDR1 MGHRA, CDR2 YSYEKL. The V and J ends lost 4 bases and 4 bases respectively, with 10 bases between them.

The chain uses TRBV3-1 and TRBJ1-2; possibly TRBD1 for D (5 bases). This CDR3 is built from 15 residues. V was trimmed by 3 bases and J by 2 bases, leaving 13 bases between them. Looked up from germline, CDR1 is LGHDT and CDR2 is YNNKEL (reference sequence). CDR3 nucleotide sequence: TGTGCCAGCAGCCAGGCCATGACAGTCAACTATGGCTACACCTTC. Encoded protein: CASSQAMTVNYGYTF.

CDR3 residues: CASSLGLAGAKTQYF. CDR3 nucleotide sequence: TGTGCCAGCAGTCTGGGACTAGCGGGAGCCAAGACCCAGTACTTC. The chain uses TRBV4-2 and TRBJ2-5, with 14 bases fitting TRBD2. V shed 6 bases and J 6 bases; nucleotides not matched to a gene: 6. The CDR3 is made up of 15 amino acids. Per the germline V gene, CDR1 is LGHNA and CDR2 is YNFKEQ.

This clonotype appeared a few times. The rearrangement joins TRBV6-2 or TRBV6-3 to TRBJ1-1, with a tentative D call TRBD1 (5 bases). Trimming took 6 bases from V and 4 from J, leaving 12 bases between them. CDR3 length: 13 amino acids. Per the germline V gene, CDR1 is MNHEY and CDR2 is SVGEGT. The CDR3 DNA sequence: TGTGCCAGCAGAGCTGGGGGAGTCACTGAAGCTTTCTTT. It specifies CASRAGGVTEAFF.

This sequence joins TRBV10-3 and TRBJ2-3; the match to TRBD2 covers 9 bases. CDR3 length equals 19 residues. Per the germline V gene, CDR1 is ENHRY and CDR2 is SYGVKD. With 8 bases clipped from V and 1 base from J, the junction kept 19 bases outside the gene matches. CDR3 region: CAISESSPLVAGGTDTQYF. CDR3 sequence (DNA): TGTGCCATCTCCGAGTCCTCCCCGCTCGTAGCGGGGGGCACAGATACGCAGTATTTT.

This clonotype has only a few counts. The chain joins TRBV10-3 to TRBJ2-3; D call uncertain. This CDR3 spans 14 amino acids. CDR1 is ENHRY, CDR2 SYGVKD, per germline. Deletions cut 6 bases from V and 0 bases from J, with 10 bases between. For the CDR3, the DNA is TGTGCCATCAGCGGAGCGAGAAGCACAGATACGCAGTATTTT. This encodes CAISGARSTDTQYF.

This rearrangement joins TRBV11-2 to TRBJ2-7; D not resolved. Germline V gene data show CDR1 as SGHAT and CDR2 as FQNNGV. V dropped 0 bases and J dropped 0 bases, with 9 bases sitting between them. The CDR3 consists of 15 residues. The CDR3 nucleotides are TGTGCCAGCAGCTTAGATCTTATCCTCTCCTACGAGCAGTACTTC. It yields the protein CASSLDLILSYEQYF.

This chain joins TRBV20-1 and TRBJ2-5, with D perhaps TRBD1 (6 bases). The J call may be incorrect, as the DNA end agrees better with TRBJ2-7. Germline-derived CDR1 and CDR2 are DFQATT and SNEGSKA (reference sequence). The CDR3 is made up of 12 amino acids. CDR3 loop: CRADRQADEQYF. CDR3 DNA sequence: TGCAGAGCTGACAGACAGGCGGACGAGCAGTACTTC.

This clonotype was seen repeatedly, ten times or more. A clone one base away is much larger, so this may be a read error. The chain employs TRBV29-1 and TRBJ2-7; D remains ambiguous. The CDR3 spans 13 residues. CDR1 is SQVTM and CDR2 is ANQGSEA in the germline V gene. The V and J ends lost 3 bases and 1 base respectively, with 10 bases between them. The CDR3 DNA follows: TGCAGCGTTGATCGGCAGGATTCCTACGAGCAGTACTTC. This sequence encodes CSVDRQDSYEQYF.

A few counts support this clonotype. J is TRBJ2-1 and V is TRBV12-3 or TRBV12-4; TRBD2 matches 15 bases. The CDR3 is made up of 15 amino acids. The trim removed 6 bases at V and 7 bases at J, leaving 4 bases unmatched. Here the CDR3 DNA reads TGTGCCAGCAGATCGGGACTAGCGGGGGGTAATGAGCAGTTCTTC. Protein: CASRSGLAGGNEQFF.

The V and J genes are TRBV20-1 and TRBJ1-5; D may be TRBD1 (5 bases). Germline V gene data show CDR1 as DFQATT and CDR2 as SNEGSKA (reference sequence). This CDR3 contains 17 residues. V lost 0 bases to trimming and J lost 6 bases, with 21 bases between them. The CDR3 sequence is CSAREVALGAYGQPQHF. The CDR3 coding sequence is TGCAGTGCTAGAGAAGTAGCCCTAGGGGCATACGGTCAGCCCCAGCATTTT.

The V and J genes are TRBV2 and TRBJ2-2; 10 nucleotides match TRBD2. The CDR3 consists of 15 residues. The V gene end was trimmed by 6 bases and the J gene end by 4 bases; junction bases not matched to a gene: 5. Germline V CDR1 and CDR2: SNHLY, FYNNEI. The CDR3 nucleotides read TGTGCCAGCAGCCCACTAGCGGGATTCACCGGGGAGCTGTTTTTT. Translated: CASSPLAGFTGELFF.

This clonotype showed up just a few times. The chain recombines TRBV4-3 with TRBJ2-7; D is possibly TRBD1 (6 bases). TRBJ2-5 explains the end of the DNA better; the J call may be wrong. This CDR3 comprises 18 residues. In germline, CDR1 is LGHNA, CDR2 YSLEER. In DNA form, the CDR3 reads TGCGCCAGCAGCCAAGAAGATTCGAGCGTATCTCAGGGGGAGACCCAGTACTTC. Translated, it gives CASSQEDSSVSQGETQYF.